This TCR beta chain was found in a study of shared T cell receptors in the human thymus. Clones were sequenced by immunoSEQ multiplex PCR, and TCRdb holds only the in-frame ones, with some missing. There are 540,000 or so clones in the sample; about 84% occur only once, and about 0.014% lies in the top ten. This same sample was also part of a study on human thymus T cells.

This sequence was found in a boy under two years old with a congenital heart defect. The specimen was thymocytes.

CDR3 DNA sequence: TGCGCCAGCAGTGGGACAGCTAGCAGCGAGGCCCAGCATTTT. It encodes CASSGTASSEAQHF. The chain links TRBV10-2 to TRBJ1-5, with a weak D call TRBD1 (6 bases). Germline-derived CDR1 and CDR2 are WSHSY and SAAADI. V lost 4 bases to trimming and J lost 11 bases, with 18 bases between them. The CDR3 contains 14 residues.